Below are 17 T cell receptor beta chains sequenced from a single sample in a study of cytomegalovirus exposure and HLA in healthy donors. Primers: 60 Vbeta forward and 13 Jbeta reverse. Measured with immunoSEQ multiplex PCR; TCRdb has only the in-frame clones, and not every one. This table holds about 100,000 clones, about 75% found once. Sequencing was performed on PBMCs. These receptors were obtained from a man aged 35-49 years in good health and CMV-seropositive.

V gene TRBV10-2 combines with J gene TRBJ1-1; the D gene is possibly TRBD1 (5 bases). The germline V gene encodes CDR1 WSHSY and CDR2 SAAADI. Between the trimmed V and J ends, which lost 2 bases and 1 base, there was a span of 8 bases. This CDR3 contains 14 residues. CDR3 in amino acids: CASSEAQGNTEAFF. CDR3 bases: TGCGCCAGCAGTGAGGCGCAGGGGAACACTGAAGCTTTCTTT.

V gene TRBV5-1 combines with J gene TRBJ2-3; a weak D match, TRBD2 (6 bases). CDR1 is SGHRS and CDR2 is YFSETQ in the germline V gene. V gave up 2 bases and J gave up 2 bases, with 9 bases separating them. This CDR3 is built from 14 residues. The CDR3, as DNA: TGCGCCAGCAGCTTCGCGGGGTCCACAGATACGCAGTATTTT. It is translated as CASSFAGSTDTQYF. Together with reference TRBV5-1 and TRBJ2-3, the CDR3 gives the full variable domain: KAGVTQTPRYLIKTRGQQVTLSCSPISGHRSVSWYQQTPGQGLQFLFEYFSETQRNKGNFPGRFSGRQFSNSRSEMNVSTLELGDSALYLCASSFAGSTDTQYFGPGTRLTVL.

J is TRBJ2-3 and V is TRBV5-8; D not resolved. Germline loops: CDR1 SGHTS, CDR2 YDEGEE. This CDR3 contains 13 residues. V shed 0 bases and J shed 5 bases, with 7 bases lying between them. The CDR3 region has the DNA TGTGCCAGCAGCTTGGCAGCAGGAGATACGCAGTATTTT. Protein sequence: CASSLAAGDTQYF.

The chain joins TRBV10-3 to TRBJ1-5, with 7 bases lining up with TRBD1. CDR1 is ENHRY, CDR2 SYGVKD, per germline. This CDR3 spans 17 amino acids. Trimming took 7 bases from V and 3 from J; bases not matched to a gene: 15. The DNA for the CDR3 is TGTGCCATCAAAACCGAAACAGGGGAGGCCCCCAATCAGCCCCAGCATTTT. This encodes CAIKTETGEAPNQPQHF.

The chain employs TRBV6-1 and TRBJ2-1; 7 bases align to TRBD2. CDR3 length: 15 residues. The germline CDR1 and CDR2 sequences are MNHNS and SASEGT. Unmatched junction bases numbered 5, after V lost 2 bases and J lost 4 bases. The CDR3 protein is CASSEYGGSYNEQFF. The CDR3 nucleotides read TGTGCCAGCAGTGAATATGGCGGGAGTTACAATGAGCAGTTCTTC.

The chain has TRBV28 and TRBJ2-7; no firm D call. The CDR3 sequence is 13 residues long. From germline, CDR1 is MDHEN and CDR2 SYDVKM. Trimming removed 5 bases from V and 5 bases from J, with 13 bases in between. The CDR3 bases are TGTGCCAGCAGTCCGGGTGTGAATGACGAGCAGTACTTC. Translating it yields CASSPGVNDEQYF.

This clone has more than one count but fewer than ten. The J gene is TRBJ2-7, the V gene TRBV15; maybe TRBD1 (6 bases). CDR3 length: 15 amino acids. V lost 0 bases and J 5 bases, leaving 14 bases between the germline ends. The germline CDR1 and CDR2 sequences are LNHNV and YYDKDF (reference sequence). CDR3 sequence (DNA): TGTGCCACCAGCAGAGAAAGGGGGAACGAAAACGAGCAGTACTTC. Amino acids: CATSRERGNENEQYF.

The CDR3 loop reads CASSYKGGYTGELFF. The CDR3 DNA reads as TGTGCCAGCAGTTACAAGGGAGGATACACCGGGGAGCTGTTTTTT. The V gene is TRBV6-6, the J gene TRBJ2-2, with D perhaps matching TRBD2 (6 bases). V gave up 2 bases and J gave up 3 bases, with 10 bases separating them. The germline V gene encodes CDR1 MNHNY and CDR2 SVGAGI (reference sequence). This CDR3 is 15 amino acids long.

The chain couples TRBV18 to TRBJ2-3, with a possible D match to TRBD1 (6 bases). The germline gives CDR1 KGHSH, CDR2 LQKENI. V was pared by 6 bases and J by 1 base, with 14 bases between. This CDR3 region has 15 residues. CDR3 bases: TGTGCCAGCTCTCAACAGGGTTTCGGCACAGATACGCAGTATTTT. This sequence encodes CASSQQGFGTDTQYF.

This clone turned up a few times. An end of the junction does not agree with germline; a read error may underlie this. This chain uses TRBV7-2 with TRBJ2-1; 11 nucleotides align to TRBD2. Germline V gene data show CDR1 as SGHTA and CDR2 as FQGNSA. The CDR3 loop spans 17 amino acids. The CDR3 sequence is CASSARGSGRVSNQQFF. The CDR3 DNA reads as TGTGCCAGCAGCGCAAGGGGTAGCGGGAGGGTTTCCAATCAGCAGTTCTTC.

The chain carries TRBV18 and TRBJ2-7, with 8 bases matching TRBD1. Per the germline V gene, CDR1 is KGHSH and CDR2 is LQKENI. This CDR3 has 13 residues. After removal of 3 bases from V and 5 bases from J, the junction contained 3 bases not matched to a gene. CDR3 coding DNA: TGTGCCAGCTCACCCCAGACAGGGGACGAGCAGTACTTC. It yields the protein CASSPQTGDEQYF.

The chain links TRBV4-1 to TRBJ1-5; 8 bases map to TRBD1. Per the germline V gene, CDR1 is MGHRA and CDR2 is YSYEKL. Trimming at V came to 3 bases and at J to 5 bases, leaving 6 bases not matched to a gene. The CDR3 extends over 15 amino acids. The CDR3: CASSHRTGSDQPQHF. CDR3 DNA sequence: TGCGCCAGCAGCCACCGGACAGGGAGTGATCAGCCCCAGCATTTT.

The rearrangement joins TRBV4-1 to TRBJ2-2; a weak D match, TRBD1 (6 bases). This CDR3 is built from 13 residues. CDR1 is MGHRA and CDR2 is YSYEKL in the germline V gene. Trimming pared 4 bases from V and 14 bases from J, leaving 17 bases between. The CDR3: CASSRLPGQNLFF. The CDR3 DNA sequence: TGCGCCAGCAGCCGACTTCCGGGACAAAATCTGTTTTTT.

This clone was detected only once. The genes are TRBV11-2 and TRBJ1-5, with 8 bases lining up with TRBD1. Trimming cost V 5 bases and J 4 bases; bases outside gene matches: 4. Germline assignment: CDR1 SGHAT and CDR2 FQNNGV. This CDR3 has 14 amino acids. The CDR3 DNA reads as TGTGCCAGCAGCACGGGACAGGAAAATCAGCCCCAGCATTTT. Translating gives CASSTGQENQPQHF.

This rearrangement joins TRBV6-6 to TRBJ1-2; D is possibly TRBD1 (5 bases). Germline V gives CDR1 MNHNY, CDR2 SVGAGI (reference sequence). The CDR3 totals 13 residues. V lost 4 bases, J lost 3 bases, and 9 bases lay in between. The CDR3 DNA follows: TGTGCCAGCAGTTCGGGGGAGTACTATGGCTACACCTTC. Translated, it gives CASSSGEYYGYTF.

The V and J genes are TRBV2 and TRBJ1-5; D is perhaps TRBD1 (6 bases). The CDR3 length is 15 residues. The V gene's germline CDR1 is SNHLY and CDR2 FYNNEI. V was cut by 4 bases and J by 3 bases, with 13 bases left in between. The CDR3 DNA is TGTGCCAGCAGTGTCAAACAGGGTTACAATCAGCCCCAGCATTTT. Translated: CASSVKQGYNQPQHF.

V and J are TRBV7-2 and TRBJ2-5; TRBD2 matches 7 bases. Losses at the gene ends were 1 base for V and 0 bases for J; bases not matched to a gene: 5. This CDR3 region has 16 residues. Germline V lookup: CDR1 SGHTA, CDR2 FQGNSA. The CDR3 here is CTSSLVGAGNQETQYF. In nucleotides, the CDR3 is TGTACCAGCAGCTTAGTTGGAGCGGGAAACCAAGAGACCCAGTACTTC.